The 5 T cell receptor beta chains reported below all come from one sample, sequenced in a study of cytomegalovirus exposure and HLA in healthy donors (TCRdb year 2017). The library was prepared using the immunoSEQ multiplex PCR assay. For the multiplex PCR, a mixture combining 60 forward primers for TCR Vbeta segments and 13 reverse primers for TCR Jbeta segments was used. TCRdb took over this immuneACCESS table, retaining in-frame rearrangements with V and J assigned. Such tables are incomplete; in checked studies, under half of the missing clones stem from an unresolved V gene, and the remainder is unexplained. A total of some 160,000 clones appear in this sample, 65% to 85% of them only once. Approximately 4% of the sample rests with the top ten. The specimen was PBMCs. The receptors were sampled from a woman in her 40s in good health and CMV-seropositive.

The chain's CDR3 is CASSHRGTQETQYF. For the CDR3, the DNA is TGTGCCAGCAGTCACCGGGGGACCCAAGAGACCCAGTACTTC. The chain carries TRBV11-3 and TRBJ2-5, with D possibly being TRBD2 (6 bases). In germline, CDR1 is SGHNT, CDR2 YENEEA. V dropped 6 bases and J dropped 1 base, with 12 bases sitting between them. This CDR3 has 14 amino acids.

This clone was observed a single time. The rearrangement joins TRBV10-1 to TRBJ2-2; a possible D gene is TRBD1 (6 bases). The V gene's germline CDR1 is WNHNN and CDR2 SYGVQD (reference sequence). Trimming took 7 bases from V and 0 from J, leaving 6 bases between them. The length of the CDR3 is 13 residues. CDR3 bases: TGCGCCAGCAAGGGGGCGAACACCGGGGAGCTGTTTTTT. This encodes CASKGANTGELFF.

The chain uses TRBV27 and TRBJ2-3; 10 nucleotides align to TRBD2. This CDR3 is 16 amino acids long. Trimming removed 3 bases from V and 3 bases from J; junction bases left unmatched: 6. The V gene's germline CDR1 is MNHEY and CDR2 SMNVEV (reference sequence). The CDR3 DNA reads TGTGCCAGCAGTTTGTTGGGACTAGCGACTACAGATACGCAGTATTTT. It specifies CASSLLGLATTDTQYF.

This chain uses TRBV5-6 with TRBJ2-1; TRBD1 agrees at 9 bases. In germline, CDR1 is SGHDT, CDR2 YYEEEE. The V gene end was trimmed by 3 bases and the J gene end by 5 bases; junction bases not matched to a gene: 9. The CDR3 length is 16 residues. In DNA form, the CDR3 reads TGTGCCAGCAGCTACCCGGGACAGGGAAGGAACAATGAGCAGTTCTTC. Translation: CASSYPGQGRNNEQFF.

Regarding this clone: In the same sample, other DNA sequences code for this CDR3. This chain links TRBV5-6 with TRBJ2-4; perhaps TRBD1 as D (5 bases). The germline V gene encodes CDR1 SGHDT and CDR2 YYEEEE. V lost 4 bases, J lost 8 bases, and 19 bases lay in between. The CDR3 has 15 residues. The CDR3 region has the DNA TGTGCCAGCAGCCTCTCCGGTGGGGTAGGGGACATTCAGTACTTC. Translation: CASSLSGGVGDIQYF.